What follows describes a single T cell receptor (beta chain). Its antigen target is currently unknown. No much larger clone exists at a distance of one base, and base qualities are not known. From cysteine to phenylalanine, the CDR3 is 17 amino acids long. Only the CDR3 portion is preserved as DNA: 51 bases, with reading frame beginning at the first base. Taken from the germline V gene, the CDR1 and CDR2 loops are MGHDK and SYGVNS. Cut back by 3 bases and 0 bases, the V and J ends lie 14 bases apart. TCRbeta CDR3 regions were amplified from genomic DNA using the immunoSEQ Assay, a bias-controlled multiplex PCR. As for how the authors treated the data: Within the assay, amplification of reference gene primers was used to estimate how many nucleated cells each sample contained. To quantify the absolute abundance of each unique TCRbeta CDR3 rearrangement, sequence reads were collapsed and filtered. For each sample, productive Simpson clonality was calculated as the square root of Simpson's diversity index over productive rearrangements. The table comes from immuneACCESS by way of TCRdb, which keeps in-frame sequences with V and J called. Part of the clones is missing from these tables; in studies checked, under half for an unresolved V gene and the rest for unknown reasons. V and J calls and clone size are as listed in that table; D and trimming were resolved from the DNA. The sample has fewer than 300,000 clones on record, about four fifths of them singletons. The ten largest make up 4.5% to 6% of the sample.

This entry is derived from a study of blood T cell repertoires in COVID-19 (TCRdb year 2020). Regarding the research as a whole: Collaborator samples came from the United States, Italy and Spain and covered acute and convalescent phases of COVID-19. The material from the prospective study consisted of cDNA or gDNA derived from T cells, B-cell-depleted T cells, or PBMCs. Subjects who had been exposed to COVID-19, were actively infected with it, or had recovered from it provided the deeply sampled blood TCRbeta repertoires that made up the dataset. The repertoires were released in a freely available public database meant as a resource for research on the immune response to SARS-CoV-2. The samples were drawn from the first 160 participants of the ongoing ImmuneRACE study and from roughly 1,300 subjects provided by 6 global collaborators. The sample metadata nearly always contained a de-identified subject ID, COVID-19 status, age in years and sex. HLA class I and class II types, where available, came from metadata supplied by the sample provider rather than from assay-based typing. The paper's findings and limits, for the study overall: Clinical and demographic metadata were provided uncurated, with the amount varying by source and participant.

In the prospective study, participants were about 18 to 100 years old, resided in about two dozen geographic areas of the United States, and were enrolled through a virtual design. In the prospective study, cohorts were assigned on the basis of participant-reported clinical history obtained from a screening survey and a study questionnaire. Exposed participants had been in contact with someone with a PCR-confirmed or clinician-diagnosed COVID-19 case within 2 weeks of study entry. Each participant in the prospective study had whole blood, serum and a nasopharyngeal or oropharyngeal swab collected by mobile phlebotomists. Over a 2-month period, participants in the prospective study had the option of providing additional blood draws and questionnaires. Blood samples from the prospective study were shipped frozen or at room temperature prior to DNA extraction.

This clonotype was sampled from a man between 40 and 49 years old who had been exposed to COVID-19. Sequenced input: PBMCs or T cells enriched from blood (not recorded which). Recombination joined TRBV25-1 with TRBJ1-4; the D segment could be TRBD1, given 5 matching bases. The sequenced DNA: TGTGCCAGCAGTGAGAATCCTTACAGGACAACTAATGAAAAACTGTTTTTT. The encoded protein is CASSENPYRTTNEKLFF.